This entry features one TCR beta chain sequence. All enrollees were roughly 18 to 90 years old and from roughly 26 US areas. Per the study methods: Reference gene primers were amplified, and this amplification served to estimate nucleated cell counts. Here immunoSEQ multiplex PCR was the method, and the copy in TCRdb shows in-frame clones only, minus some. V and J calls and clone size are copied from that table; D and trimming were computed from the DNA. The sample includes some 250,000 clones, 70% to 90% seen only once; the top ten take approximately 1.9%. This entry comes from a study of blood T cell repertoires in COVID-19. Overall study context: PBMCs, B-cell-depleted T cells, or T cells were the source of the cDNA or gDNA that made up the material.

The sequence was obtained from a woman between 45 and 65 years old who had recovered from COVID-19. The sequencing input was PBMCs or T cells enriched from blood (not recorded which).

The CDR3 DNA sequence: TGTGCCAGCTCACCCAAAAACGGACAGGGGAGAACTGAAGCTTTCTTT. This gives the protein CASSPKNGQGRTEAFF. J is TRBJ1-1 and V is TRBV18; 9 bases map to TRBD1. V lost 3 bases to trimming and J lost 5 bases; unmatched junction nucleotides: 10. This CDR3 comprises 16 residues. Germline loops: CDR1 KGHSH, CDR2 LQKENI.